The next 3 T cell receptor beta chains were all read from a single sample in a study of beta chain features in type 1 diabetes. The authors reverse transcribed all of the isolated RNA, so sequencing captured expressed TCRB transcripts. Sequencing used immunoSEQ multiplex PCR; TCRdb keeps in-frame clones, though not all of them. The table records around 500,000 clones, roughly 10% of them present only once. The material sequenced was naive CD4+ T cells from blood. These receptor sequences come from a woman in her late teens or twenties in good health.

This clone was seen only a few times. J is TRBJ1-6 and V is TRBV5-6, with TRBD1 matching over 9 bases. This CDR3 region has 13 residues. The V gene end was trimmed by 7 bases and the J gene end by 9 bases; junction bases not matched to a gene: 5. Germline V lookup: CDR1 SGHDT, CDR2 YYEEEE. CDR3 region: CASGRQGVSPLHF. Here the CDR3 DNA reads TGTGCCAGCGGCAGACAGGGGGTTTCACCCCTCCACTTT.

This clone turned up a few times. This sequence joins TRBV15 and TRBJ2-1; D may be TRBD2 (6 bases). The CDR3 has 13 residues. Trimming pared 5 bases from V and 2 bases from J, leaving 7 bases between. The germline V gene encodes CDR1 LNHNV and CDR2 YYDKDF (reference sequence). In nucleotides, the CDR3 is TGTGCCACCAGCGGAGGGACCTACAATGAGCAGTTCTTC. Its protein product is CATSGGTYNEQFF. Looking up the rest from reference TRBV15 and TRBJ2-1 gives the full variable domain: DAMVIQNPRYQVTQFGKPVTLSCSQTLNHNVMYWYQQKSSQAPKLLFHYYDKDFNNEADTPDNFQSRRPNTSFCFLDIRSPGLGDTAMYLCATSGGTYNEQFFGPGTRLTVL.

This clone has more than one count but fewer than ten. The CDR3 reads CASSQEWGAGANVLTF. CDR3 in DNA: TGTGCCAGCAGCCAAGAATGGGGGGCTGGGGCCAACGTCCTGACTTTC. The V and J genes are TRBV14 and TRBJ2-6; maybe TRBD2 (6 bases). The CDR3 has 16 amino acids. The germline CDR1 and CDR2 sequences are SGHDN and FVKESK. V lost 0 bases and J lost 2, with 8 bases in between.